One sample yielded the 26 T cell receptor beta chains listed below, sequenced in a study of shared clonotypes between healthy human individuals. Using immunoSEQ multiplex PCR, the repertoire was profiled, and TCRdb retains in-frame clones only, with some absent. This repertoire shows under 750,000 clones, roughly two thirds found once; its top ten account for less than 2%. Sequenced material: memory CD4+ T cells sorted from blood. Documented subset: CD45RA-negative fraction. The receptor source for this set is a woman aged 30 to 39 in good health.

This chain uses TRBV28 with TRBJ1-2; no definite D call. The V end was cut by 6 bases, the J end by 1 base, with 6 bases between. Germline CDR1 and CDR2: MDHEN and SYDVKM. There are 12 residues in the CDR3. The CDR3 region has the DNA TGTGCCAGCAGCCAGAGTAACTATGGCTACACCTTC. Its protein is CASSQSNYGYTF.

The chain employs TRBV5-1 and TRBJ2-2; perhaps D is TRBD1 or TRBD2 (5 bases each). Trimming shortened V by 4 bases and J by 1 base, and 14 bases separated the two germline ends. The CDR3 has 16 residues. Germline lookup yields CDR1 SGHRS and CDR2 YFSETQ. The CDR3 loop is CASSLRDLRNTGELFF. CDR3 coding DNA: TGCGCCAGCAGCCTCCGGGACCTGCGGAACACCGGGGAGCTGTTTTTT.

The V gene is TRBV9, the J gene TRBJ2-3; D not resolved. Per the germline V gene, CDR1 is SGDLS and CDR2 is YYNGEE. V lost 0 bases to trimming and J lost 0 bases, with 11 bases between them. The CDR3 is 16 residues long. The CDR3 bases are TGTGCCAGCAGCGTAGATCCAGCGACTAGCACAGATACGCAGTATTTT. It encodes CASSVDPATSTDTQYF.

The chain couples TRBV6-6 to TRBJ2-7; the match to TRBD2 covers 14 bases. The CDR3 totals 13 residues. Germline assignment: CDR1 MNHNY and CDR2 SVGAGI (reference sequence). V gave up 10 bases and J gave up 8 bases; unmatched junction bases: 7. The CDR3 DNA reads as TGTGCCACCACGGGACTAGCGGGAGAGAAGCAGTACTTC. Protein sequence: CATTGLAGEKQYF.

The J gene is TRBJ1-1, the V gene TRBV7-2; a possible D gene is TRBD1 (6 bases). Trimming shortened V by 1 base and J by 9 bases, and 9 bases separated the two germline ends. The germline gives CDR1 SGHTA, CDR2 FQGNSA. The CDR3 runs 12 residues. DNA for the CDR3: TGTGCCAGCAGCTTAGAGGGACATCAAGCTTTCTTT. This encodes CASSLEGHQAFF.

This rearrangement joins TRBV7-6 to TRBJ1-1; D might be TRBD1 (5 bases). CDR3 size: 16 residues. V dropped 0 bases and J dropped 4 bases, with 15 bases sitting between them. CDR1 is SGHVS and CDR2 is FNYEAQ in the germline V gene. CDR3 in amino acids: CASSLAVGAMGTEAFF. DNA for the CDR3: TGTGCCAGCAGCTTAGCGGTTGGGGCTATGGGCACTGAAGCTTTCTTT.

The chain combines TRBV5-4 with TRBJ2-5; no clear D gene. Looked up from germline, CDR1 is SGHNT and CDR2 is YYREEE (reference sequence). This CDR3 is built from 12 residues. The V and J ends lost 3 bases and 3 bases respectively, with 6 bases between them. The CDR3 region is CASSYAEETQYF. The CDR3 nucleotides read TGTGCCAGCAGCTACGCTGAAGAGACCCAGTACTTC.

This sequence joins TRBV5-1 and TRBJ2-7; maybe TRBD1 (6 bases). V dropped 4 bases and J dropped 3 bases, with 14 bases sitting between them. The CDR3 consists of 14 residues. Germline V lookup: CDR1 SGHRS, CDR2 YFSETQ. CDR3 nucleotides: TGCGCCAGCAGCCACGCGGACAGCCGCTACGAGCAGTACTTC. Amino acid sequence: CASSHADSRYEQYF.

This clone was seen once. The chain joins TRBV19 to TRBJ1-2, with D possibly matching TRBD1 (6 bases). Germline CDR1 LNHDA, CDR2 SQIVND (reference sequence). CDR3 length: 13 amino acids. The V gene lost 4 bases and the J gene lost 6 bases, with 12 bases spanning the gap. The CDR3 region is CASSTGGADGYTF. CDR3 coding DNA: TGTGCCAGTAGTACTGGGGGCGCGGATGGCTACACCTTC. Based on the CDR3 plus reference TRBV19 and TRBJ1-2, the full variable domain is DGGITQSPKYLFRKEGQNVTLSCEQNLNHDAMYWYRQDPGQGLRLIYYSQIVNDFQKGDIAEGYSVSREKKESFPLTVTSAQKNPTAFYLCASSTGGADGYTFGSGTRLTVV.

About this clone: Other DNA sequences within the sample encode an identical CDR3. V usage is TRBV19 and J usage is TRBJ1-2; the match to TRBD1 covers 9 bases. Germline loops: CDR1 LNHDA, CDR2 SQIVND (reference sequence). This CDR3 has 12 amino acids. J gave up 3 bases and V 8 bases, and 1 base lay outside the gene matches. The CDR3 DNA reads as TGTGCCAGTCGGACAGGGGACTATGGCTACACCTTC. This translates into CASRTGDYGYTF. The whole variable domain, remainder taken from reference TRBV19 and TRBJ1-2, is DGGITQSPKYLFRKEGQNVTLSCEQNLNHDAMYWYRQDPGQGLRLIYYSQIVNDFQKGDIAEGYSVSREKKESFPLTVTSAQKNPTAFYLCASRTGDYGYTFGSGTRLTVV.

This clone appeared a few times. One end of the junction fails to match germline, which may point to a read error. V and J are TRBV19 and TRBJ2-1; D remains unclear. This CDR3 is 14 amino acids long. CDR1 and CDR2 (germline): LNHDA, SQIVND (reference sequence). This CDR3 is CASCIEDHYNEQFF. The DNA for the CDR3 is TGTGCCAGTTGTATAGAGGATCACTACAATGAGCAGTTCTTC.

This clone was observed a handful of times. V and J are TRBV28 and TRBJ2-2; TRBD2 agrees at 9 bases. Germline V gene sequence: CDR1 MDHEN, CDR2 SYDVKM. V shed 6 bases and J 5 bases; nucleotides not matched to a gene: 7. CDR3 length equals 15 residues. The CDR3 loop reads CASRVAGVETGELFF. The CDR3 DNA reads as TGTGCCAGCAGGGTAGCGGGAGTCGAGACCGGGGAGCTGTTTTTT.

This clone was seen a single time. V and J are TRBV19 and TRBJ2-3; 10 bases fit TRBD1. CDR3 length: 16 amino acids. Germline CDR1 is LNHDA and CDR2 is SQIVND (reference sequence). V dropped 4 bases and J dropped 4; count of bases not matched to a gene: 8. In DNA, the CDR3 is TGTGCCAGTAGTACGACCGGGACAGGGGTGTCAGATACGCAGTATTTT. It encodes CASSTTGTGVSDTQYF.

This clone was seen a handful of times. The genes are TRBV27 and TRBJ2-7; TRBD2 agrees at 14 bases. Germline V lookup: CDR1 MNHEY, CDR2 SMNVEV (reference sequence). The junction had 18 bases not matched to a gene; V was cut back by 6 bases and J by 2 bases. This CDR3 is 20 amino acids long. CDR3 residues: CASRQAAGLAGATSPYEQYF. The CDR3 nucleotides read TGTGCCAGCAGACAAGCCGCGGGACTAGCGGGAGCGACGTCCCCCTACGAGCAGTACTTC.

V usage is TRBV2 and J usage is TRBJ2-5, with 12 bases matching TRBD1. The V gene's germline CDR1 is SNHLY and CDR2 FYNNEI. The CDR3 runs 16 residues. Trimming removed 8 bases from V and 6 bases from J; junction bases left unmatched: 13. CDR3 bases: TGTGCCAGCCGGACCCCGGGACAGGGGGCGCGAAAGACCCAGTACTTC. Protein: CASRTPGQGARKTQYF.

This rearrangement joins TRBV4-1 to TRBJ2-1; 12 bases line up with TRBD2. The J segment lost 9 bases and the V segment lost 7 bases, leaving 7 bases of the junction unmatched. The CDR3 contains 14 residues. Germline assignment: CDR1 MGHRA and CDR2 YSYEKL. The CDR3 region has the DNA TGCGCCAGCACCCGACTAGCGGGAGTAATTGAGCAGTTCTTC. This encodes CASTRLAGVIEQFF.

On this clone itself: The same CDR3 also results from other DNA sequences found in this sample. The chain couples TRBV18 to TRBJ1-2; TRBD1 might be the D (5 bases). The CDR3 has 14 residues. The V and J ends lost 1 base and 3 bases respectively, with 9 bases between them. Germline loops: CDR1 KGHSH, CDR2 LQKENI. CDR3 DNA sequence: TGTGCCAGCTCACCACGGGGAGGGGACTATGGCTACACCTTC. Its protein is CASSPRGGDYGYTF.

This chain joins TRBV6-5 and TRBJ2-5; possibly TRBD1 for D (5 bases). Germline V gene lookup returns CDR1 MNHEY and CDR2 SVGAGI. The CDR3 is 14 amino acids. The V end was cut by 6 bases, the J end by 1 base, with 12 bases between. The CDR3 protein is CASRLQAIQETQYF. CDR3 DNA sequence: TGTGCCAGCAGGTTACAGGCGATCCAAGAGACCCAGTACTTC.

This chain uses TRBV18 with TRBJ2-2; 13 bases are shared with TRBD2. Germline assignment: CDR1 KGHSH and CDR2 LQKENI. The V gene end was trimmed by 4 bases and the J gene end by 6 bases; junction bases not matched to a gene: 11. The CDR3 runs 18 residues. CDR3 region: CASSQRTSGSGLPGELFF. The CDR3 bases are TGTGCCAGCTCACAAAGGACTAGCGGGAGCGGTTTGCCCGGGGAGCTGTTTTTT. Complete variable domain (other parts from reference TRBV18 and TRBJ2-2): NAGVMQNPRHLVRRRGQEARLRCSPMKGHSHVYWYRQLPEEGLKFMVYLQKENIIDESGMPKERFSAEFPKEGPSILRIQQVVRGDSAAYFCASSQRTSGSGLPGELFFGEGSRLTVL.

The chain carries TRBV5-1 and TRBJ2-5; perhaps TRBD1 as D (8 bases). Per germline, CDR1 SGHRS and CDR2 YFSETQ. V was pared by 0 bases and J by 4 bases, with 16 bases between. CDR3 length: 16 residues. This CDR3 reads CASSLEGQGGRETQYF. DNA for the CDR3: TGCGCCAGCAGCTTGGAAGGACAGGGAGGGAGAGAGACCCAGTACTTC.

J is TRBJ1-2 and V is TRBV5-6; D might be TRBD1 (5 bases). Trimming removed 5 bases from V and 1 base from J, with 15 bases in between. The CDR3 is 15 residues long. Germline loops: CDR1 SGHDT, CDR2 YYEEEE. Written as DNA, the CDR3 is TGTGCCAGCAGTCTTCAGGGACCCTTTAACTATGGCTACACCTTC. This sequence encodes CASSLQGPFNYGYTF.

This clone was counted a few times. The V call is TRBV2, the J call TRBJ1-2, with D perhaps matching TRBD1 (5 bases). This CDR3 region has 15 residues. CDR1 is SNHLY and CDR2 is FYNNEI in the germline V gene. V dropped 5 bases and J dropped 4 bases, with 17 bases sitting between them. The CDR3 region is CASSRRAQGFYGYTF. CDR3 DNA: TGTGCCAGCAGTCGGCGAGCCCAGGGCTTCTATGGCTACACCTTC.

The genes are TRBV5-6 and TRBJ2-7; D may be TRBD1 (5 bases). This CDR3 has 15 residues. V lost 5 bases, J lost 3 bases, and 18 bases lay in between. Germline assignment: CDR1 SGHDT and CDR2 YYEEEE. Here the CDR3 DNA reads TGTGCCAGCAGGCCCGCAGGGAAAGGGCGCTACGAGCAGTACTTC. This codes for CASRPAGKGRYEQYF.

The chain uses TRBV15 and TRBJ2-7; 7 nucleotides agree with TRBD2. The CDR3 loop spans 13 amino acids. Germline CDR1 reads LNHNV; CDR2 reads YYDKDF (reference sequence). Trimming at V came to 4 bases and at J to 4 bases, leaving 4 bases not matched to a gene. The DNA of the CDR3 is TGTGCCACCAGCACCAACGGGGGGTACGAGCAGTACTTC. It yields the protein CATSTNGGYEQYF.

V is TRBV6-1 and J is TRBJ2-7; 7 bases align to TRBD2. This CDR3 has 15 residues. Germline CDR1 MNHNS, CDR2 SASEGT. V was pared by 4 bases and J by 4 bases, with 10 bases of the junction left unmatched. The CDR3 reads CASSGLAESLYEQYF. The DNA for the CDR3 is TGTGCCAGCAGTGGTCTAGCGGAGAGCCTGTACGAGCAGTACTTC.

The V gene is TRBV6-1, the J gene TRBJ2-7; D may be TRBD2 (6 bases). Germline V gene sequence: CDR1 MNHNS, CDR2 SASEGT. CDR3 length equals 14 residues. V was pared by 1 base and J by 3 bases, with 10 bases between. CDR3 sequence reads: CASSEGTTFYEQYF. CDR3 DNA sequence: TGTGCCAGCAGTGAAGGGACTACGTTCTACGAGCAGTACTTC.